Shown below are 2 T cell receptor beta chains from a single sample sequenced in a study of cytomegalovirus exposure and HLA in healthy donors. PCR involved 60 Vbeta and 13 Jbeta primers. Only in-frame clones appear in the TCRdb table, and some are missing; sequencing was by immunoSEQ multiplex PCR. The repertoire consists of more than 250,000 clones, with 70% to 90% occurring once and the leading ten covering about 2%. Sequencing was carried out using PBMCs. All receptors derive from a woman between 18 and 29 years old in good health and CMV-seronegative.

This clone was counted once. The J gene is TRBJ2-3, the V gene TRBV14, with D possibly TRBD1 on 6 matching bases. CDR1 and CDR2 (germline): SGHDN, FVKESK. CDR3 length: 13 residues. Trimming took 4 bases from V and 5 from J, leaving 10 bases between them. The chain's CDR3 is CASSPWGQDTQYF. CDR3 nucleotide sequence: TGTGCCAGCAGCCCCTGGGGGCAAGATACGCAGTATTTT.

The CDR3 spells CASSNFSIGEAYGYTF. CDR3 nucleotides: TGTGCCAGCAGCAATTTTAGTATAGGGGAGGCCTATGGCTACACCTTC. The genes are TRBV7-9 and TRBJ1-2; D perhaps matches TRBD1 (5 bases). The length of the CDR3 is 16 residues. Trimming shortened V by 5 bases and J by 4 bases, and 20 bases separated the two germline ends. Germline CDR1 SEHNR, CDR2 FQNEAQ (reference sequence).